This T cell receptor (beta chain) was obtained from a study of T cells in Graves' hyperthyroidism and ophthalmopathy. TCR beta CDR3 sequences were amplified from RNA transcripts. HTBI primers were employed in a first-round RT-PCR of the TCR CDR3. TCRdb itself ran the multiplex PCR reads through MiXCR, one entry per CDR3 protein. This sample has about 380,000 distinct CDR3 sequences, with less than 20% found just once. CDR1 SSHAT and CDR2 FNYEAQ come from the germline V gene (reference sequence). The CDR3 spans 13 residues. This clonotype was detected ten times or more. One end of the junction fails to match germline, which may point to a read error.

The receptor's source is a man aged 18 to 29 with Graves' ophthalmopathy. The sequenced sample consisted of blood. V usage is TRBV7-7 and J usage is TRBJ2-3; D remains ambiguous. The CDR3 DNA reads TGTGCTAGCAGCTCTACTCTCACAGATACGCAGTATTTT. Translating it yields CASSSTLTDTQYF.